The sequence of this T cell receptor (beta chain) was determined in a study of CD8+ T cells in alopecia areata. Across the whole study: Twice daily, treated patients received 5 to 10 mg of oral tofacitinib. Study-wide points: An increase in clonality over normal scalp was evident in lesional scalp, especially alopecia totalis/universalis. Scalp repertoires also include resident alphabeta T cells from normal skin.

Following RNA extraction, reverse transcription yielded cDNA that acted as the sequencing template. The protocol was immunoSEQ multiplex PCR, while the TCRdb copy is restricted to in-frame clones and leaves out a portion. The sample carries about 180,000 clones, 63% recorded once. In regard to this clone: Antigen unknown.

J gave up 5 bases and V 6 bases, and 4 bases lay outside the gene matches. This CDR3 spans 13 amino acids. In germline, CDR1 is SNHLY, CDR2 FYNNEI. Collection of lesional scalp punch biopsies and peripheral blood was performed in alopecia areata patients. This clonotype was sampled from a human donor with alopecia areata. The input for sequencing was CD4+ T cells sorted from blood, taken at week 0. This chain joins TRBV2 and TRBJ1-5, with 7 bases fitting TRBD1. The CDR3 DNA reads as TGTGCCAGCAGACAGGGGTGGGATCAGCCCCAGCATTTT. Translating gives CASRQGWDQPQHF.